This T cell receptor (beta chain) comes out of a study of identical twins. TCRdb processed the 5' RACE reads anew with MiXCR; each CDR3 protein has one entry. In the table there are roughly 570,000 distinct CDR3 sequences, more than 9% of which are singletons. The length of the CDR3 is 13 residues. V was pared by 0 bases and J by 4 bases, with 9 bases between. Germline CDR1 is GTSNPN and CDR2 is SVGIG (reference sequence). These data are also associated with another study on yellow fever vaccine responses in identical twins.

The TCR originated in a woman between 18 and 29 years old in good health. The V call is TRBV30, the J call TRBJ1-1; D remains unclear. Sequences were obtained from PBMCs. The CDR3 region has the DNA TGTGCCTGGAGTGTACGACGGAGCACTGAAGCTTTCTTT. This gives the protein CAWSVRRSTEAFF.